This entry describes one T cell receptor beta chain. The data derive from a study of response to subunit inactivated influenza vaccine. TCRdb called the RT-PCR reads again in MiXCR, with one record for every CDR3 protein. Altogether 600,000 to 850,000 distinct CDR3 sequences are present, about 14% being singletons, with the ten largest covering roughly 7.2%. Trimming removed 7 bases from V and 0 bases from J, with 10 bases in between. Germline CDR1 is LNHDA and CDR2 is SQIVND (reference sequence). This CDR3 is built from 13 residues. Sequencing used PBMCs from blood, obtained 14 to 15 days before vaccination. The TCR sequence derives from a man in his fifties who received an inactivated influenza vaccine. V gene TRBV19 combines with J gene TRBJ2-7; unclear D gene. The CDR3 sequence: CASKDGSSYEQYF. CDR3 bases: TGTGCCAGTAAGGACGGCAGCTCCTACGAGCAGTACTTC. The full variable domain, in which reference TRBV19 and TRBJ2-7 provide the parts outside the CDR3, is DGGITQSPKYLFRKEGQNVTLSCEQNLNHDAMYWYRQDPGQGLRLIYYSQIVNDFQKGDIAEGYSVSREKKESFPLTVTSAQKNPTAFYLCASKDGSSYEQYFGPGTRLTVT.